Included here is one T cell receptor (beta chain) sequence, with context. This record belongs to a study of blood T cell repertoires in COVID-19. Per the original data handling: Reference gene primer amplification gave estimated nucleated cell counts. Produced via immunoSEQ multiplex PCR; TCRdb's table is partial and in-frame only. V and J calls and clone size are given by that table; D and trimming were obtained from the DNA. This sample has 200,000 to 300,000 clones; more than 70% occur once, and the top ten carry roughly 2.3%. Cohort allocation depended upon clinical history that participants reported. CDR1 is MGHRA and CDR2 is YSYEKL in the germline V gene. This CDR3 contains 15 residues. V lost 4 bases, J lost 8 bases, and 20 bases lay in between.

The sample was PBMCs or T cells enriched from blood (not recorded which). This chain connects TRBV4-1 to TRBJ1-2; maybe TRBD1 (6 bases). This sequence originates from a woman aged 40 to 55 with acute COVID-19. This chain's CDR3 is CASSPSKGGAVGYTF. As DNA, the CDR3 is TGCGCCAGCAGCCCCTCAAAGGGGGGGGCGGTCGGCTACACCTTC.